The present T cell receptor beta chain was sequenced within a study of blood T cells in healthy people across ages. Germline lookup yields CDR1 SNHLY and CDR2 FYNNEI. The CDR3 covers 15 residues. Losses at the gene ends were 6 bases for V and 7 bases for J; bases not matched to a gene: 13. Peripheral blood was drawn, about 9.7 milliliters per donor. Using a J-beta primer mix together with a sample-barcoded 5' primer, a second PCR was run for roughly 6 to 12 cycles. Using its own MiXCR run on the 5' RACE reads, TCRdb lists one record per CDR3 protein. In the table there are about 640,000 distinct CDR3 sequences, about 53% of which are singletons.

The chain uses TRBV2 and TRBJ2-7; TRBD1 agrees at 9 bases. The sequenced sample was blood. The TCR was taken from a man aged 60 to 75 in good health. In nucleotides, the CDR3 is TGTGCCAGCAGGGCAAGAGGGACAGGGTCGAATGAGCAGTACTTC. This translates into CASRARGTGSNEQYF.